This entry lists 29 T cell receptor beta chains sequenced from one sample in a study of T cell changes during pregnancy in multiple sclerosis. Sequencing was performed with immunoSEQ multiplex PCR; in TCRdb, only in-frame clones are kept and a portion is missing. This repertoire shows tens of thousands of clones, about 90% found once; its top ten account for under 9.5%. This specimen was CD8+ T cells from peripheral blood mononuclear cells, taken after pregnancy. The source of these receptors is a female donor with multiple sclerosis, enrolled in a pregnancy study.

The chain recombines TRBV29-1 with TRBJ2-7; D is perhaps TRBD1 (6 bases). The CDR3 loop spans 17 amino acids. V was clipped by 1 base and J by 8 bases, with 27 bases between them. Germline V gives CDR1 SQVTM, CDR2 ANQGSEA. The CDR3 DNA reads TGCAGCGTTGAAGGCCCCGCAGGACAGCCGGTGGGTGTGCAGCAGTACTTC. Translated: CSVEGPAGQPVGVQQYF.

This sequence joins TRBV12-5 and TRBJ1-1, with D perhaps TRBD1 (6 bases). CDR3 length equals 15 residues. The V gene's germline CDR1 is LGHNT and CDR2 FRNRAP. Trimming removed 4 bases at V and 3 bases at J, with 15 bases between. The CDR3 protein is CASGSPLGGHTEAFF. The CDR3 DNA follows: TGTGCTAGTGGTTCCCCGTTAGGGGGTCACACTGAAGCTTTCTTT. Variable domain in full (rest from reference TRBV12-5 and TRBJ1-1): DARVTQTPRHKVTEMGQEVTMRCQPILGHNTVFWYRQTMMQGLELLAYFRNRAPLDDSGMPKDRFSAEMPDATLATLKIQPSEPRDSAVYFCASGSPLGGHTEAFFGQGTRLTVV.

Only one count was recorded for this clone. The chain joins TRBV19 to TRBJ2-7; a weak D match, TRBD1 (7 bases). Germline CDR1 LNHDA, CDR2 SQIVND (reference sequence). The germline V and J ends were trimmed by 5 bases and 7 bases, with 24 bases remaining between them. This CDR3 comprises 16 residues. The chain's CDR3 is CASSERGRGAFREQYF. CDR3 nucleotides: TGTGCCAGTAGTGAGAGGGGGCGCGGGGCCTTTAGAGAGCAGTACTTC.

This chain's CDR3 is CSVRSGGLPDTQYF. The CDR3, as DNA: TGCAGCGTTCGGTCGGGGGGGCTGCCAGATACGCAGTATTTT. The rearrangement uses TRBV29-1 and TRBJ2-3; 8 nucleotides agree with TRBD2. The CDR3 contains 14 residues. Trimming removed 5 bases from V and 4 bases from J; junction bases left unmatched: 8. Germline V gene data show CDR1 as SQVTM and CDR2 as ANQGSEA.

This clone occurred once. V gene TRBV4-1 combines with J gene TRBJ2-7; 9 nucleotides line up with TRBD2. With V trimmed by 3 bases and J by 3 bases, 3 bases remained unmatched. Germline V gene data show CDR1 as MGHRA and CDR2 as YSYEKL. This CDR3 is built from 14 residues. The CDR3 coding sequence is TGCGCCAGCAGCCAGGGACTAGCAAACTACGAGCAGTACTTC. Its protein is CASSQGLANYEQYF.

The chain is built from TRBV18 and TRBJ2-1; D is unresolved. The CDR3 sequence is 14 residues long. Per germline, CDR1 KGHSH and CDR2 LQKENI. Trimming stripped 3 bases from V and 5 bases from J, with 11 bases between. CDR3 in DNA: TGTGCCAGCTCACCCCAGGCGTCCAACAATGAGCAGTTCTTC. Translation: CASSPQASNNEQFF.

The rearrangement joins TRBV10-2 to TRBJ2-2; D is perhaps TRBD1 (6 bases). V was clipped by 2 bases and J by 5 bases, with 15 bases between them. The CDR3 runs 16 residues. From germline, CDR1 is WSHSY and CDR2 SAAADI. The chain's CDR3 is CASSEITGLTTGELFF. CDR3 bases: TGCGCCAGCAGTGAGATTACAGGGCTTACGACCGGGGAGCTGTTTTTT.

The CDR3 region is CAWTLTTGPASANVLTF. DNA of the CDR3: TGTGCCTGGACGCTAACGACAGGGCCAGCGAGCGCCAACGTCCTGACTTTC. The V gene is TRBV30, the J gene TRBJ2-6, with 7 bases matching TRBD1. The CDR3 is made up of 17 amino acids. The germline CDR1 and CDR2 sequences are GTSNPN and SVGIG (reference sequence). J lost 7 bases, V lost 4 bases, and 16 bases had no gene match.

The chain recombines TRBV19 with TRBJ1-5, with 11 bases matching TRBD1. This CDR3 has 18 amino acids. The V gene end was trimmed by 3 bases and the J gene end by 4 bases; junction bases not matched to a gene: 11. Germline V gene data show CDR1 as LNHDA and CDR2 as SQIVND (reference sequence). CDR3 in amino acids: CASSITDGGTGGNQPQHF. In nucleotides, the CDR3 is TGTGCCAGTAGTATTACGGACGGAGGGACAGGGGGAAATCAGCCCCAGCATTTT.

V and J are TRBV12-5 and TRBJ2-1; D ambiguous. This CDR3 contains 13 residues. Germline V gives CDR1 LGHNT, CDR2 FRNRAP. V shed 1 base and J shed 8 bases, with 9 bases lying between them. CDR3 loop: CASGLGSSDEQFF. In nucleotides, the CDR3 is TGTGCTAGTGGTTTGGGTTCTAGTGATGAGCAGTTCTTC. The entire variable domain, with the rest obtained from reference TRBV12-5 and TRBJ2-1, is as follows: DARVTQTPRHKVTEMGQEVTMRCQPILGHNTVFWYRQTMMQGLELLAYFRNRAPLDDSGMPKDRFSAEMPDATLATLKIQPSEPRDSAVYFCASGLGSSDEQFFGPGTRLTVL.

The count of this clone is one. V usage is TRBV27 and J usage is TRBJ2-2; 11 positions agree with TRBD1. V was clipped by 5 bases and J by 4 bases; unmatched bases: 9. Germline CDR1 is MNHEY and CDR2 is SMNVEV (reference sequence). The CDR3 sequence is 17 residues long. In DNA form, the CDR3 reads TGTGCCAGCAGTATACTTTGGGGACAGGGGGTCACCGGGGAGCTGTTTTTT. Translated, it gives CASSILWGQGVTGELFF.

This sequence joins TRBV5-1 and TRBJ2-2, with a possible D match to TRBD1 (5 bases). The CDR3 is made up of 14 amino acids. V lost 0 bases and J 3 bases, leaving 6 bases between the germline ends. The germline gives CDR1 SGHRS, CDR2 YFSETQ. The CDR3 coding sequence is TGCGCCAGCAGCTTGGGACAGTACACCGGGGAGCTGTTTTTT. It codes for CASSLGQYTGELFF.

The V gene is TRBV7-8, the J gene TRBJ2-7; D is uncertain. Germline V gene sequence: CDR1 SGHVS, CDR2 FQNEAQ. V lost 5 bases to trimming and J lost 2 bases, with 22 bases between them. The CDR3 covers 17 residues. The CDR3 DNA reads TGTGCCAGCAGCCCTGTGCAGATTGGAGTAGGCGCCTACGAGCAGTACTTC. This gives the protein CASSPVQIGVGAYEQYF.

The chain joins TRBV9 to TRBJ2-2, with TRBD1 as a possible D gene (6 bases). V was trimmed by 4 bases and J by 2 bases, leaving 15 bases between them. CDR3 length equals 16 residues. Germline CDR1 SGDLS, CDR2 YYNGEE. CDR3 loop: CASSKRGQLNTGELFF. In nucleotides, the CDR3 is TGTGCCAGCAGCAAGCGCGGACAGCTAAACACCGGGGAGCTGTTTTTT.

V gene TRBV4-2 combines with J gene TRBJ2-7, with 16 bases matching TRBD2. The CDR3 is made up of 18 amino acids. In germline, CDR1 is LGHNA, CDR2 YNFKEQ. V trimming: 2 bases; J trimming: 4 bases; junction bases outside the gene matches: 8. For the CDR3, the DNA is TGTGCCAGCAGCCAATTTGGGACTAGCGGGGGGGCCGGGTACGAGCAGTACTTC. Protein product: CASSQFGTSGGAGYEQYF.

This chain connects TRBV7-8 to TRBJ2-5; D ambiguous. Germline V gene lookup returns CDR1 SGHVS and CDR2 FQNEAQ. The CDR3 extends over 14 amino acids. Trimming shortened V by 1 base and J by 1 base, and 7 bases separated the two germline ends. The CDR3 loop is CASSLEGGQETQYF. CDR3 sequence (DNA): TGTGCCAGCAGCTTAGAAGGCGGCCAAGAGACCCAGTACTTC.

V is TRBV6-1 and J is TRBJ1-4; D might be TRBD1 (6 bases). The CDR3 is 13 residues long. The V end lost 6 bases, the J end lost 8 bases, and 13 bases lay between the germline ends. Per germline, CDR1 MNHNS and CDR2 SASEGT. The CDR3 here is CASRQGEGEKLFF. The DNA for the CDR3 is TGTGCCAGCAGACAGGGTGAAGGAGAAAAACTGTTTTTT.

Only one count was recorded for this clone. The chain couples TRBV5-4 to TRBJ2-3; the match to TRBD1 covers 7 bases. From germline, CDR1 is SGHNT and CDR2 YYREEE (reference sequence). The J segment lost 0 bases and the V segment lost 4 bases, leaving 5 bases of the junction unmatched. This CDR3 spans 15 amino acids. CDR3 bases: TGTGCCAGCAGCCTGACAGGGATCAGCACAGATACGCAGTATTTT. The encoded protein is CASSLTGISTDTQYF.

CDR3 DNA sequence: TGCGCCAGCAGTTCGGACTTCAATGAGCAGTTCTTC. It is translated as CASSSDFNEQFF. The gene calls are TRBV10-1 and TRBJ2-1; D is perhaps TRBD2 (5 bases). V was pared by 5 bases and J by 6 bases, with 8 bases between. The CDR3 consists of 12 residues. Germline assignment: CDR1 WNHNN and CDR2 SYGVQD (reference sequence).

This sequence joins TRBV7-2 and TRBJ1-2, with D hard to call. The CDR3 totals 13 residues. With 7 bases removed from V and 8 bases from J, the gap between germline ends came to 17 bases. The germline V gene encodes CDR1 SGHTA and CDR2 FQGNSA. In DNA form, the CDR3 reads TGTGCCAGCACCCGGGCACCCGGGAGGGGCTACACCTTC. Protein: CASTRAPGRGYTF.

The V and J genes are TRBV5-4 and TRBJ2-2; TRBD2 aligns across 10 bases. With 3 bases clipped from V and 6 bases from J, the junction kept 2 bases outside the gene matches. Germline V gene sequence: CDR1 SGHNT, CDR2 YYREEE (reference sequence). The CDR3 extends over 14 amino acids. The CDR3 reads CASSSSGGAGELFF. The CDR3 DNA is TGTGCCAGCAGCTCAAGCGGGGGGGCCGGGGAGCTGTTTTTT.

V usage is TRBV27 and J usage is TRBJ2-7, with TRBD1 matching 7 bases. V trimming: 1 base; J trimming: 3 bases; junction bases outside the gene matches: 12. The CDR3 totals 17 residues. Germline CDR1 MNHEY, CDR2 SMNVEV (reference sequence). CDR3 coding DNA: TGTGCCAGCAGTTTATTAGACAGGGAAGGCCCCCACTACGAGCAGTACTTC. It yields the protein CASSLLDREGPHYEQYF.

The chain employs TRBV6-4 and TRBJ2-3; 8 positions match TRBD2. The trim removed 0 bases at V and 1 base at J, leaving 3 bases unmatched. From germline, CDR1 is MRHNA and CDR2 SNTAGT. The length of the CDR3 is 16 residues. The CDR3 loop is CASSDSAAGGTDTQYF. The DNA of the CDR3 is TGTGCCAGCAGTGACTCCGCAGCGGGGGGCACAGATACGCAGTATTTT.

The chain employs TRBV18 and TRBJ2-2; possible D gene TRBD2, 6 bases. Germline V gene sequence: CDR1 KGHSH, CDR2 LQKENI. Trimming left V 0 bases short and J 2 bases short, with 19 bases between. The CDR3 is made up of 19 amino acids. CDR3 amino acids: CASSPPGGGADLNTGELFF. In DNA, the CDR3 is TGTGCCAGCTCACCACCTGGTGGAGGGGCAGACCTAAACACCGGGGAGCTGTTTTTT.

The rearrangement joins TRBV7-6 to TRBJ2-7; 11 nucleotides agree with TRBD2. The CDR3 spans 16 residues. After removal of 5 bases from V and 5 bases from J, the junction contained 11 bases not matched to a gene. Germline CDR1 and CDR2: SGHVS and FNYEAQ. This chain's CDR3 is CASSVLAGETRDEQYF. The CDR3 DNA reads as TGTGCCAGCAGCGTACTAGCGGGAGAAACGAGGGACGAGCAGTACTTC.

The chain joins TRBV7-9 to TRBJ2-7; 8 bases match TRBD1. With V trimmed by 5 bases and J by 3 bases, 9 bases remained unmatched. Germline assignment: CDR1 SEHNR and CDR2 FQNEAQ (reference sequence). This CDR3 is built from 15 residues. The chain's CDR3 is CASSQGTGEYYEQYF. The CDR3 nucleotides read TGTGCCAGCAGCCAGGGGACAGGAGAATACTACGAGCAGTACTTC.

This clone turned up a few times. This chain connects TRBV23-1 to TRBJ1-1, with D perhaps TRBD1 (5 bases). TRBV23-1 is an open reading frame, and its role is uncertain. V was clipped by 0 bases and J by 3 bases, with 11 bases between them. The CDR3 is 15 residues long. CDR3 sequence: CASSQSGGLYTEAFF. The CDR3 DNA reads as TGCGCCAGCAGTCAATCCGGGGGGTTATACACTGAAGCTTTCTTT.

V gene TRBV2 combines with J gene TRBJ2-7; D unresolved. The germline V gene has CDR1 SNHLY and CDR2 FYNNEI. The CDR3 totals 14 residues. V was cut by 0 bases and J by 2 bases, with 8 bases left in between. The CDR3: CASSEAPGAYEQYF. DNA for the CDR3: TGTGCCAGCAGTGAAGCGCCGGGTGCCTACGAGCAGTACTTC. The variable domain in full, completed from reference TRBV2 and TRBJ2-7, reads EPEVTQTPSHQVTQMGQEVILRCVPISNHLYFYWYRQILGQKVEFLVSFYNNEISEKSEIFDDQFSVERPDGSNFTLKIRSTKLEDSAMYFCASSEAPGAYEQYFGPGTRLTVT.

This clone was observed a handful of times. The gene calls are TRBV6-1 and TRBJ2-2; 14 bases line up with TRBD2. This CDR3 is built from 18 residues. V lost 4 bases and J lost 4; bases outside the gene matches: 8. Germline loops: CDR1 MNHNS, CDR2 SASEGT. The CDR3 DNA sequence: TGTGCCAGCAGTGTTGGACTAGCGGGGGGCCTCCCCACCGGGGAGCTGTTTTTT. Protein sequence: CASSVGLAGGLPTGELFF.